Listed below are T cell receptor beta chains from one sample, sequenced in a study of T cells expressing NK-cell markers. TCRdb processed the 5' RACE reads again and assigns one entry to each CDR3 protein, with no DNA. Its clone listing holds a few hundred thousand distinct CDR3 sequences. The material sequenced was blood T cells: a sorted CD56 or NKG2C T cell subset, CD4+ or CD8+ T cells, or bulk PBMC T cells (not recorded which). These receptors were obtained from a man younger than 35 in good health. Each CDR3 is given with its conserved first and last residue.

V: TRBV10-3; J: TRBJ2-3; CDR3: CAISDSRGPTDTQYF
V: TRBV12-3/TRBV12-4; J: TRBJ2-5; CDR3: CASSLSASGWQTQYF
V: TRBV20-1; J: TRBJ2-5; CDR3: CSAGQRGALQETQYF
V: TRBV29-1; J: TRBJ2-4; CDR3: CSVETGWGIQYF
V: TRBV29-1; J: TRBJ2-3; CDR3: CSVENAGTGGPDTQYF
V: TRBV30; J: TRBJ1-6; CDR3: CAWSRGLGNSPLHF
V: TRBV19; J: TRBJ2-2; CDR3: CASSITGGSGELFF
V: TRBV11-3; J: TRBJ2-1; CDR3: CASSLDFAGFEEQFF
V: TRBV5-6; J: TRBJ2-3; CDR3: CASSWRQTKYF
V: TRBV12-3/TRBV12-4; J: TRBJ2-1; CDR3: CASTPGRLAYNEQFF
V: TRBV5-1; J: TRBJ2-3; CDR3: CASSAGLEQSGNTQYF
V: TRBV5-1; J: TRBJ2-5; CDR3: CASSLDSGLKETQYF
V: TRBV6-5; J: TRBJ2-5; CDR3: CASSYSFRKETQYF
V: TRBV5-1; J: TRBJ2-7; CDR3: CASSLAARSRRGYEQYF
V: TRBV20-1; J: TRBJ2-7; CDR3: CSAGDIAYEQYF
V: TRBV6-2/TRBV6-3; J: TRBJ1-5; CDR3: CASSTGPVGNQPQHF
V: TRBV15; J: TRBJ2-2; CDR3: CATGQPNTGELFF
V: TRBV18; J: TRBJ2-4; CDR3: CASSPSQGDIQYF
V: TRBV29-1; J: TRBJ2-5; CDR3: CSVGPTGSGETQYF
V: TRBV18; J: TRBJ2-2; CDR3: CASSPQEARAGELFF
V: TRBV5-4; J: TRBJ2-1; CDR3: CASSSNRENEQFF
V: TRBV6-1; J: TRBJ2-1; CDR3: CASSRGTSGQYNEQFF
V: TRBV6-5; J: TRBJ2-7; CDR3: CASSYSTALEFREQYF
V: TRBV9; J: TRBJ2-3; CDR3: CASTQSSGGSGDTQYF
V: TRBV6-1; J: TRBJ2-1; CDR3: CASSPTGTSGSTEQFF
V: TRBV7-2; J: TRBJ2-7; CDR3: CASSLAARTGSREQYF
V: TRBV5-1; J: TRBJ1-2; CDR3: CASSPRTPPDGYTF
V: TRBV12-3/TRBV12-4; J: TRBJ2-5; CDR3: CASRLGLAGIAKETQYF
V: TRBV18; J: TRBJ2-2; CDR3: CASSPPGTGLNTGELFF
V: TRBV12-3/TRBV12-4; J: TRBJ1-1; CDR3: CASSLSLGNTEAFF
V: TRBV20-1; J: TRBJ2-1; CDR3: CSARVTGQGQFF
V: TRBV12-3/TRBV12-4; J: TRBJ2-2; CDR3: CASSQIQAGELFF
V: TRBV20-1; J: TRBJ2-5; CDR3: CSARGQHETQYF
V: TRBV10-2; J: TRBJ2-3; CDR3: CASSPSGGWGTDTQYF
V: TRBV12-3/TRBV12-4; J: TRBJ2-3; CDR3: CASSPFGIGRTDTQYF